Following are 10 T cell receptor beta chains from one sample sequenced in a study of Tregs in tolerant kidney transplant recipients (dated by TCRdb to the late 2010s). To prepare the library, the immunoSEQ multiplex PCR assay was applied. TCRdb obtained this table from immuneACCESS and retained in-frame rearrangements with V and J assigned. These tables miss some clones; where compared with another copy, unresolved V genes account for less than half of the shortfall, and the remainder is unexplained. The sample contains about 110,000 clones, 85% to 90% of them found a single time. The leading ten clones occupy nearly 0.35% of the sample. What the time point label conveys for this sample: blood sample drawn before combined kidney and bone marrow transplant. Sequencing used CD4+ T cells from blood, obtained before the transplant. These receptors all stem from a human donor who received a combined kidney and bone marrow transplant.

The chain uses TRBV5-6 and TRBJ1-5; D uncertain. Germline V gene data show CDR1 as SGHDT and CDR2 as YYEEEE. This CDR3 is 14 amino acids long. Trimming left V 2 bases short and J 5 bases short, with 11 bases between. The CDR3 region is CASSLYSRDQPQHF. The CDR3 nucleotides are TGTGCCAGCAGCTTATACTCGAGGGATCAGCCCCAGCATTTT.

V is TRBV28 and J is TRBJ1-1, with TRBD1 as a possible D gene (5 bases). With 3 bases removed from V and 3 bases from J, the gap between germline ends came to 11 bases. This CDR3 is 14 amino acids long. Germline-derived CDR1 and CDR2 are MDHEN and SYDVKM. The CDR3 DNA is TGTGCCAGCAGTTTCCCGAAGGGGTACACTGAAGCTTTCTTT. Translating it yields CASSFPKGYTEAFF.

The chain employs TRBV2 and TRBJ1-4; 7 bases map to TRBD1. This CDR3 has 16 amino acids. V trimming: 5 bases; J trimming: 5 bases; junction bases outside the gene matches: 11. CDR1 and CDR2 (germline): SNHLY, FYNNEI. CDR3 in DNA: TGTGCCAGCAGTCTGGGGGGAACAGGGGAAAATGAAAAACTGTTTTTT. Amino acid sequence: CASSLGGTGENEKLFF.

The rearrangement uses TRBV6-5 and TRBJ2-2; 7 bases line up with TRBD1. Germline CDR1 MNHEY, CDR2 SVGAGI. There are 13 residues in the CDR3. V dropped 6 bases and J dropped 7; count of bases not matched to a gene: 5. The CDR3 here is CASSRQGVGELFF. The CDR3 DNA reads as TGTGCCAGCAGCCGACAGGGCGTCGGGGAGCTGTTTTTT.

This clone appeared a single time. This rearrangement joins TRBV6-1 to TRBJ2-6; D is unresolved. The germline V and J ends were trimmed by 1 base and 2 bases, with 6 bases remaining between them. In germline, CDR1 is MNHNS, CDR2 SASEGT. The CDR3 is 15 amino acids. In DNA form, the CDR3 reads TGTGCCAGCAGTGAAGGAAGAGCTGGGGCCAACGTCCTGACTTTC. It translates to CASSEGRAGANVLTF.

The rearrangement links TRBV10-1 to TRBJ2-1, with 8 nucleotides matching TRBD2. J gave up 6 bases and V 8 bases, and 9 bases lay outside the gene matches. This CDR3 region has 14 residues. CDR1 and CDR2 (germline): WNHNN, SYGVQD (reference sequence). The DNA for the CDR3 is TGCGCCAGCCCCCCAGCGGGAGTCTCCAATGAGCAGTTCTTC. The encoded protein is CASPPAGVSNEQFF.

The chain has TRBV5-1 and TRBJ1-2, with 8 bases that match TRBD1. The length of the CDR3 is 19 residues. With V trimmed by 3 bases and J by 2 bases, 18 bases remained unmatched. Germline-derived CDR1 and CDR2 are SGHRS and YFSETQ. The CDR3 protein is CASSSFTGTGRGSNYGYTF. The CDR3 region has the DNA TGCGCCAGCAGCTCCTTTACCGGGACAGGCCGTGGTTCCAACTATGGCTACACCTTC.

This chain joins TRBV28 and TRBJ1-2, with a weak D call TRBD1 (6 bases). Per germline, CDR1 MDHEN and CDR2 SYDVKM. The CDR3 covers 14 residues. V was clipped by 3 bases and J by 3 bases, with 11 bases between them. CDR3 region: CASSLNTGYYGYTF. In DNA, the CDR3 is TGTGCCAGCAGTTTGAATACAGGGTACTATGGCTACACCTTC.

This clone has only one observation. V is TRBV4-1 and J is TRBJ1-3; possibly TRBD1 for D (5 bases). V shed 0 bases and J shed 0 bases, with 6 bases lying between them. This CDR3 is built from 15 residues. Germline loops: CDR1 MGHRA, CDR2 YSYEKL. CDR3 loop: CASSQEDISGNTIYF. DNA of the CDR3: TGCGCCAGCAGCCAAGAGGACATCTCTGGAAACACCATATATTTT.

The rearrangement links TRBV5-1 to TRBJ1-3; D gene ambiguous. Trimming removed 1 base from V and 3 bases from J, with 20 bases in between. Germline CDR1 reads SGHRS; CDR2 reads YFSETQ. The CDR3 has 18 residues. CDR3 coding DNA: TGCGCCAGCAGCTTGCTCGTGGGCAGCAGCTTGTATGGAAACACCATATATTTT. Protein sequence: CASSLLVGSSLYGNTIYF.